This TCR beta chain was profiled in a study of T cell responses to AZD1222 COVID-19 vaccine. Overall study results and limits: Just a handful of people given AZD1222 tested seropositive at baseline.

Clones were sequenced by immunoSEQ multiplex PCR, and TCRdb holds only the in-frame ones, with some missing. The repertoire holds 130,000 to 150,000 clones, with more than 90% as singletons. Trimming removed 1 base at V and 2 bases at J, with 4 bases between. Per germline, CDR1 SGHRS and CDR2 YFSETQ. The CDR3 sequence is 13 residues long. To note about this clone: Its specificity is not known.

The receptor comes from an adult in good health. The sequencing used peripheral blood, collected on day 0 of AZD1222 vaccination. The chain joins TRBV5-1 to TRBJ1-5, with D unclear. This CDR3 is CASSLRGNQPQHF. CDR3 nucleotide sequence: TGCGCCAGCAGCTTGAGGGGCAATCAGCCCCAGCATTTT.